The 19 T cell receptor beta chains listed next were all sequenced from one sample in a study of blood T cell repertoires in COVID-19. Using immunoSEQ multiplex PCR, the repertoire was profiled, and TCRdb retains in-frame clones only, with some absent. In the table there are approximately 240,000 clones, 80% to 85% of which are singletons. The source material was peripheral blood. The receptors derive from a woman in her twenties or thirties who had recovered from COVID-19.

This chain uses TRBV28 with TRBJ2-2; 7 positions match TRBD1. The germline V gene has CDR1 MDHEN and CDR2 SYDVKM. Trimming removed 10 bases from V and 3 bases from J; junction bases left unmatched: 11. This CDR3 spans 15 amino acids. The DNA for the CDR3 is TGTGCCACCCTGACAGGGACAAGAGACACCGGGGAGCTGTTTTTT. Translating gives CATLTGTRDTGELFF.

The genes are TRBV6-5 and TRBJ1-2; D is perhaps TRBD1 (6 bases). V was shortened by 0 bases and J by 0 bases, with 11 bases between the two germline ends. The CDR3 spans 16 residues. Germline V gene sequence: CDR1 MNHEY, CDR2 SVGAGI. CDR3 amino acids: CASSYSGTTTNYGYTF. The CDR3 DNA sequence: TGTGCCAGCAGTTACTCGGGGACAACTACTAACTATGGCTACACCTTC.

The chain couples TRBV3-1 (or the pseudogene TRBV3-2) to TRBJ1-1; the D is unclear. This CDR3 contains 14 residues. Germline V gene lookup returns CDR1 LGHDT and CDR2 YNNKEL (reference sequence). Trimming removed 0 bases from V and 10 bases from J, with 15 bases in between. CDR3 region: CASSQDVDYRGAFF. The DNA of the CDR3 is TGTGCCAGCAGCCAAGATGTAGATTATCGGGGAGCTTTCTTT.

V is TRBV18 and J is TRBJ1-1, with 8 bases identical to TRBD1. Losses at the gene ends were 5 bases for V and 3 bases for J; bases not matched to a gene: 5. Per germline, CDR1 KGHSH and CDR2 LQKENI. CDR3 size: 14 residues. CDR3 bases: TGTGCCAGCTCAGGACAGGGTTCGGACACTGAAGCTTTCTTT. Translated: CASSGQGSDTEAFF.

The rearrangement uses TRBV29-1 and TRBJ1-2, with a tentative D call TRBD1 (6 bases). Looked up from germline, CDR1 is SQVTM and CDR2 is ANQGSEA. Trimming pared 3 bases from V and 4 bases from J, leaving 15 bases between. The CDR3 has 14 amino acids. CDR3: CSVDALQGAYGYTF. In nucleotides, the CDR3 is TGCAGCGTTGATGCCCTACAGGGAGCCTATGGCTACACCTTC.

This clone was counted between two and nine times. The chain has TRBV2 and TRBJ1-3; D is undetermined. Germline assignment: CDR1 SNHLY and CDR2 FYNNEI. V was clipped by 4 bases and J by 0 bases, with 7 bases between them. The CDR3 contains 14 residues. The CDR3 loop reads CASSVQPSGNTIYF. The CDR3 nucleotides read TGTGCCAGCAGTGTACAGCCCTCTGGAAACACCATATATTTT.

This clone has only one observation. The chain combines TRBV9 with TRBJ1-2; D gene unclear. V dropped 0 bases and J dropped 2 bases, with 5 bases sitting between them. The germline CDR1 and CDR2 sequences are SGDLS and YYNGEE. The CDR3 contains 13 residues. CDR3 in amino acids: CASSVDINYGYTF. The CDR3 DNA reads as TGTGCCAGCAGCGTAGACATCAACTATGGCTACACCTTC.

This chain joins TRBV9 and TRBJ1-2; D ambiguous. This CDR3 has 14 residues. Germline lookup yields CDR1 SGDLS and CDR2 YYNGEE. V lost 1 base to trimming and J lost 8 bases, with 15 bases between them. DNA for the CDR3: TGTGCCAGCAGCGTACAGGATATGGTGGAAGGCTACACCTTC. It is translated as CASSVQDMVEGYTF.

This clone appeared a single time. DNA for the CDR3: TGTGCCAGCAGTTCAGGGGGAGATACGCAGTATTTT. This codes for CASSSGGDTQYF. The chain couples TRBV6-5 to TRBJ2-3, with 7 bases lining up with TRBD1. Germline lookup yields CDR1 MNHEY and CDR2 SVGAGI. Trimming at V came to 4 bases and at J to 5 bases, leaving 0 bases not matched to a gene. The CDR3 extends over 12 amino acids.

J is TRBJ1-2 and V is TRBV11-2; no reliable D call. The V end was cut by 4 bases, the J end by 7 bases, with 19 bases between. The CDR3 is 15 amino acids. Per the germline V gene, CDR1 is SGHAT and CDR2 is FQNNGV. The CDR3 loop reads CASSSLLAPSVGYTF. The DNA of the CDR3 is TGTGCCAGCAGCTCCCTGTTAGCTCCATCGGTTGGCTACACCTTC.

This chain links TRBV2 with TRBJ1-2, with TRBD1 identical over 7 bases. Per germline, CDR1 SNHLY and CDR2 FYNNEI. V trimming: 6 bases; J trimming: 6 bases; junction bases outside the gene matches: 7. CDR3 size: 13 residues. CDR3 loop: CASREQGSDGYTF. The CDR3 nucleotides read TGTGCCAGCAGGGAACAGGGGAGTGATGGCTACACCTTC.

The V and J genes are TRBV6-4 and TRBJ2-1; TRBD1 matches 10 bases. CDR1 is MRHNA, CDR2 SNTAGT, per germline. V lost 2 bases and J lost 10; bases outside the gene matches: 8. The length of the CDR3 is 15 residues. The CDR3 sequence: CASSDGTGESNEQFF. The CDR3 nucleotides are TGTGCCAGCAGTGACGGGACAGGGGAGTCAAACGAGCAGTTCTTC.

This chain connects TRBV2 to TRBJ2-5; D not resolved. This CDR3 comprises 13 residues. V was clipped by 4 bases and J by 2 bases, with 8 bases between them. CDR1 is SNHLY and CDR2 is FYNNEI in the germline V gene. As DNA, the CDR3 is TGTGCCAGCAGTGGACAACGACAAGAGACCCAGTACTTC. Protein product: CASSGQRQETQYF.

The chain has TRBV24-1 and TRBJ2-1; 12 bases align to TRBD2. J was trimmed by 3 bases and V by 3 bases; bases with no gene match: 2. Germline CDR1 is KGHDR and CDR2 is SFDVKD. The CDR3 has 16 residues. CDR3 sequence reads: CATSDRTSGNYNEQFF. CDR3 coding DNA: TGTGCCACCAGTGATCGGACTAGCGGGAACTACAATGAGCAGTTCTTC.

The J gene is TRBJ1-5, the V gene TRBV2, with D tentatively TRBD1 (6 bases). V lost 8 bases and J lost 0, with 14 bases in between. This CDR3 region has 15 residues. Germline CDR1 is SNHLY and CDR2 is FYNNEI. For the CDR3, the DNA is TGTGCCAGCCGGACAGACAGTTATAGCAATCAGCCCCAGCATTTT. As protein: CASRTDSYSNQPQHF.

This chain links TRBV19 with TRBJ2-7; 8 bases are a match to TRBD1. Germline V gives CDR1 LNHDA, CDR2 SQIVND (reference sequence). J gave up 0 bases and V 10 bases, and 8 bases lay outside the gene matches. The CDR3 runs 14 residues. The CDR3 region has the DNA TGTGCCACCCGACAGGGGTGGGGCTCCTACGAGCAGTACTTC. This codes for CATRQGWGSYEQYF.

This chain uses TRBV30 with TRBJ1-1; D unclear. V lost 4 bases and J 10 bases, leaving 22 bases between the germline ends. Germline V CDR1 and CDR2: GTSNPN, SVGIG (reference sequence). This CDR3 is 14 amino acids long. CDR3 protein: CAWNRPGFRVRAFF. CDR3 DNA: TGTGCCTGGAACAGACCGGGATTCCGTGTCCGAGCTTTCTTT.

The rearrangement links TRBV7-2 to TRBJ2-2; 7 positions agree with TRBD2. V gave up 1 base and J gave up 7 bases; unmatched junction bases: 9. From germline, CDR1 is SGHTA and CDR2 FQGNSA. There are 16 residues in the CDR3. The CDR3 region is CASSLEPRETGGELFF. The CDR3 DNA follows: TGTGCCAGCAGCTTAGAACCGCGGGAGACGGGCGGGGAGCTGTTTTTT.

V usage is TRBV14 and J usage is TRBJ1-3; D unresolved. The CDR3 loop spans 14 amino acids. CDR1 is SGHDN, CDR2 FVKESK, per germline. V was clipped by 1 base and J by 0 bases, with 4 bases between them. CDR3: CASSQVLSGNTIYF. The CDR3 DNA sequence: TGTGCCAGCAGCCAAGTTCTCTCTGGAAACACCATATATTTT.